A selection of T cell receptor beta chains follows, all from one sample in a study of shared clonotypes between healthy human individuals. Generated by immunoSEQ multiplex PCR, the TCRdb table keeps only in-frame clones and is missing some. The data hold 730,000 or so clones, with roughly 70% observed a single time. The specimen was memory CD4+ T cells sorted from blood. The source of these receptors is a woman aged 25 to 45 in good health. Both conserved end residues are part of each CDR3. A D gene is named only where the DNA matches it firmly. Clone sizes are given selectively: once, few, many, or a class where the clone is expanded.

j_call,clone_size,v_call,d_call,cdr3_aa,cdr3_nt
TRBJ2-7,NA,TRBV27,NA,CASSSRDSGEQYF,TGTGCCAGCAGTAGCAGAGACAGCGGCGAGCAGTACTTC
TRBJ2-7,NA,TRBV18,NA,CASSPRSAVGAATYEQYF,TGTGCCAGCTCACCCCGGTCGGCGGTTGGCGCAGCCACCTACGAGCAGTACTTC
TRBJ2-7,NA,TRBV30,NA,CAWSGRVEGGEQYF,TGTGCCTGGAGTGGTAGGGTGGAGGGCGGCGAGCAGTACTTC
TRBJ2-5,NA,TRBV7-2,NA,CASSSRAGIQETQYF,TGTGCCAGCAGCTCACGCGCGGGGATACAAGAGACCCAGTACTTC
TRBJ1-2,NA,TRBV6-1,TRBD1,CASTRDRGFGGYTF,TGTGCCAGCACTAGGGACAGGGGGTTCGGTGGCTACACCTTC
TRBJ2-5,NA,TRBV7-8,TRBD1,CASKQGAERTQYF,TGTGCCAGCAAACAGGGGGCCGAGCGGACCCAGTACTTC
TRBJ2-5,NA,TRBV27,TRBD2,CASRLLAGGETQYF,TGTGCCAGCAGGCTTCTAGCGGGCGGAGAGACCCAGTACTTC
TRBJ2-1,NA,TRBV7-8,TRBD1,CASSLSQGRNEQFF,TGTGCCAGCAGCTTATCACAGGGGCGCAATGAGCAGTTCTTC
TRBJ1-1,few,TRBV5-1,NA,CASSSGQTTGAFF,TGCGCCAGCAGCTCGGGACAAACCACAGGGGCTTTCTTT
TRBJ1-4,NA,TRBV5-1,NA,CASSLVPSGEKLFF,TGCGCCAGCAGCTTGGTACCGTCTGGTGAAAAACTGTTTTTT
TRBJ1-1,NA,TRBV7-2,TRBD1,CASRGQGWVSEAFF,TGTGCCAGCAGGGGACAGGGTTGGGTTTCTGAAGCTTTCTTT
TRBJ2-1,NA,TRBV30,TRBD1,CAWSWAGTGSDEQFF,TGCGCCTGGAGTTGGGCGGGGACAGGGTCCGATGAGCAGTTCTTC
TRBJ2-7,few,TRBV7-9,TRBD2,CASSSSGSSYEQYF,TGTGCCAGCAGCTCTAGCGGGAGCTCCTACGAGCAGTACTTC
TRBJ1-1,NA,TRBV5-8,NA,CASSQNTEAFF,TGTGCCAGCAGCCAAAACACTGAAGCTTTCTTT
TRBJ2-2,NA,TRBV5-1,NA,CASRIHSPTGELFF,TGCGCCAGCAGGATCCACAGCCCCACCGGGGAGCTGTTTTTT
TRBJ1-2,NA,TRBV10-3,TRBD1,CAISENGQGDGYTF,TGTGCCATCAGTGAGAACGGACAGGGTGATGGCTACACCTTC
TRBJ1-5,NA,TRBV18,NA,CASSPNPNLDQPQHF,TGTGCCAGCTCACCAAACCCCAATCTTGATCAGCCCCAGCATTTT
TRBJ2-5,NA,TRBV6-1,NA,CASSERSSAMGAQYF,TGTGCCAGCAGTGAACGGTCTAGCGCTATGGGGGCCCAGTACTTC
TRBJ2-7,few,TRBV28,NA,CASSLGGFEQYF,TGTGCCAGCAGTTTGGGGGGATTCGAGCAGTACTTC